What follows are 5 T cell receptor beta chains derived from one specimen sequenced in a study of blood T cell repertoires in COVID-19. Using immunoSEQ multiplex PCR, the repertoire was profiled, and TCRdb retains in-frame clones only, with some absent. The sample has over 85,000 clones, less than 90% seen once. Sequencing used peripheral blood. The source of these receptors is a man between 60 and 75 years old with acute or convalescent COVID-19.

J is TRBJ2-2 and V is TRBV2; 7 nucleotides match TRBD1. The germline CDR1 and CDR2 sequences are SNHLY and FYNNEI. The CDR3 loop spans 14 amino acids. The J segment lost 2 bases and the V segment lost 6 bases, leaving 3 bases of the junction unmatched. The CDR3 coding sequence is TGTGCCAGCAGGGGACAGCCCAACACCGGGGAGCTGTTTTTT. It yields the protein CASRGQPNTGELFF.

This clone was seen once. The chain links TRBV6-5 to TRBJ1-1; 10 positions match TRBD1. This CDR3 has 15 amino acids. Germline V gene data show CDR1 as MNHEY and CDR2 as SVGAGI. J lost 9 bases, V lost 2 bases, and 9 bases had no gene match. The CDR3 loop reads CASSYISPGQGKAFF. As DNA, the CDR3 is TGTGCCAGCAGTTACATCTCCCCGGGACAGGGGAAAGCTTTCTTT.

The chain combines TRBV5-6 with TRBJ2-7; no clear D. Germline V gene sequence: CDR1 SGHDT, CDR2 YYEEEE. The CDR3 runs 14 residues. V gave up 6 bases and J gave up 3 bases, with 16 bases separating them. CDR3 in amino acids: CASMQGRMDYEQYF. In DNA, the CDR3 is TGTGCCAGCATGCAAGGCAGGATGGACTACGAGCAGTACTTC.

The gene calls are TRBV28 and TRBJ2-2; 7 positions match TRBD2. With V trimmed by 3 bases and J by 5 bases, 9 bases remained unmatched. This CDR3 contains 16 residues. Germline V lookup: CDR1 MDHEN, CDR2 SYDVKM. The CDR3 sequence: CASSLFRQGGTGELFF. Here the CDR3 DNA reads TGTGCCAGCAGTTTGTTTCGCCAGGGAGGGACCGGGGAGCTGTTTTTT.

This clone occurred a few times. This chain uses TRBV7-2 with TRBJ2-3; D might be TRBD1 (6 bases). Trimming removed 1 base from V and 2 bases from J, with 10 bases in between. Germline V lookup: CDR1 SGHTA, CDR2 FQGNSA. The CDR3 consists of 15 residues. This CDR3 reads CASSLGAGVTDTQYF. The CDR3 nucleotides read TGTGCCAGCAGCTTAGGTGCAGGGGTCACAGATACGCAGTATTTT.